These T cell receptor beta chains were read from a single sample in a study of graft-versus-host responses after intestinal transplantation. Libraries were prepared by immunoSEQ multiplex PCR; TCRdb keeps only in-frame clonotypes and omits some of them. The data hold about 120,000 clones, with approximately 90% observed a single time. Their antigens are not known. The material sequenced was unstimulated CD4+ T cells sorted from spleen or lymph node cells, taken before intestinal transplant. Source of these receptors: a human donor who received an intestinal transplant. CDR3s include the opening cysteine and the closing phenylalanine or tryptophan. The order of the fields is J gene, V gene, CDR3 protein.

TRBJ2-1,TRBV18,CASSPPGLAGEAYNEQFF
TRBJ2-7,TRBV15,CATSRGRNYYEQYF
TRBJ2-1,TRBV11-2,CASSFQLAVYNEQFF
TRBJ1-6,TRBV6-5,CASSRDGTGDSPLHF
TRBJ1-5,TRBV6-1,CASSENTGYSNQPQHF
TRBJ1-1,TRBV5-1,CASSLYPGGLNTEAFF
TRBJ1-3,TRBV2,CASRASTGRNTIYF
TRBJ2-7,TRBV5-1,CASSWGQGYEQYF
TRBJ1-4,TRBV7-9,CASSLARPGGHEKLFF
TRBJ1-5,TRBV6-1,CASSEVWTGASNQPQHF
TRBJ1-5,TRBV7-8,CASSLRDRASNQPQHF
TRBJ1-3,TRBV7-2,CASSLTRGLTSGNTIYF
TRBJ1-1,TRBV7-3,CASSLNRGQNTEAFF
TRBJ1-2,TRBV19,CASSMDRLSNYGYTF
TRBJ2-1,TRBV15,CATSTVTLAGWNEQFF
TRBJ1-6,TRBV2,CASSETGGRNSPLHF
TRBJ1-2,TRBV6-5,CASSSSGGLQGWTF
TRBJ1-5,TRBV2,CASSVAGGQPQHF
TRBJ2-1,TRBV28,CASSLSGRGNEQFF
TRBJ1-5,TRBV9,CASSVGHHSNQPQHF
TRBJ2-7,TRBV28,CASSTLRTLSYEQYF
TRBJ2-2,TRBV19,CASSIRGRTGELFF
TRBJ2-7,TRBV5-1,CASSLRTSGRAHEQYF
TRBJ2-2,TRBV7-6,CASRYSTSSAGELFF
TRBJ1-4,TRBV5-1,CASSPFATNEKLFF
TRBJ1-3,TRBV7-2,CASSLGTGGFGNTIYF
TRBJ1-5,TRBV18,CASSQNRGQAVGEPQHF
TRBJ1-3,TRBV7-2,CASSLGDRGAGNTIYF
TRBJ2-7,TRBV4-2,CASSQALAGGYEQYF
TRBJ1-2,TRBV5-1,CASSKTGFDGYTF
TRBJ2-3,TRBV18,CASSPSTDTQYF
TRBJ2-5,TRBV2,CASDSLQNVQKTQYF
TRBJ2-6,TRBV11-2,CASSLDWLAGRTGANVLTF
TRBJ1-2,TRBV5-5,CASSNGQNNYGYTF
TRBJ1-2,TRBV28,CASSSGGAGYGYTF
TRBJ2-2,TRBV27,CASSLSLAGAWGTGELFF
TRBJ1-2,TRBV9,CASSAGQGKNYGYTF
TRBJ2-1,TRBV27,CASSLTSGGFEQFF
TRBJ1-2,TRBV7-8,CASSSKQGSSYGYTF
TRBJ1-1,TRBV4-3,CASSQQNAPEAFF
TRBJ2-2,TRBV5-1,CASSPTSGLNTGELFF
TRBJ2-7,TRBV10-2,CASSVSYEQYF
TRBJ1-5,TRBV10-3,CATLQGPNQPQHF
TRBJ1-4,TRBV28,CASSSPVTGEKLFF
TRBJ2-2,TRBV2,CASSDEAHWTGELFF
TRBJ2-5,TRBV7-2,CASSSGLAVHLGRETQYF